Each of the 20 T cell receptor beta chains below was sequenced from the same sample in a study of blood T cells in healthy people across ages. Alongside a J-beta primer mix, a sample-barcoded 5' primer served in a second PCR lasting about 7 to 11 cycles. Each CDR3 protein gets one entry after TCRdb re-called the 5' RACE reads with MiXCR. The table has some 1.5 million distinct CDR3 sequences, 28% seen once. The sequenced material came from blood. These receptors came from a woman in her 30s in good health.

The chain recombines TRBV12-3 or TRBV12-4 with TRBJ2-3, with 8 bases aligning to TRBD2. This CDR3 region has 15 residues. V trimming: 6 bases; J trimming: 1 base; junction bases outside the gene matches: 6. CDR3 in amino acids: CASRHGLARTDTQYF. In nucleotides, the CDR3 is TGTGCCAGCAGGCATGGACTAGCCCGCACAGATACGCAGTATTTT.

This clonotype came up a few times. V usage is TRBV28 and J usage is TRBJ2-5, with 10 positions matching TRBD1. Germline lookup yields CDR1 MDHEN and CDR2 SYDVKM. The ends lost 1 base at V and 4 bases at J; junction bases unmatched: 3. The CDR3 totals 15 residues. Here the CDR3 reads CASSLSDRGLETQYF. The CDR3 DNA sequence: TGTGCCAGCAGTTTATCCGACAGGGGGCTAGAGACCCAGTACTTC.

This clonotype has a handful of counts. The V gene is TRBV27, the J gene TRBJ1-6, with D uncertain. CDR1 and CDR2 from the germline V gene are MNHEY and SMNVEV (reference sequence). The CDR3 has 15 residues. Trimming shortened V by 7 bases and J by 7 bases, and 17 bases separated the two germline ends. CDR3 region: CASKTVEGRNSPLHF. CDR3 in DNA: TGTGCCAGCAAGACGGTGGAAGGGAGGAATTCACCCCTCCACTTT.

The chain couples TRBV30 to TRBJ1-1; tentatively, D is TRBD1 (5 bases). The CDR3 covers 13 residues. CDR1 is GTSNPN, CDR2 SVGIG, per germline (reference sequence). Trimming left V 2 bases short and J 6 bases short, with 13 bases between. Here the CDR3 DNA reads TGTGCCTGGAGTCCTCTGCGGGGGGCTGAAGCTTTCTTT. This gives the protein CAWSPLRGAEAFF.

This clonotype has ten or more counts. V and J are TRBV7-7 and TRBJ2-5, with D possibly being TRBD1 (6 bases). The CDR3 spans 13 residues. Germline V gene lookup returns CDR1 SSHAT and CDR2 FNYEAQ (reference sequence). The V end was cut by 4 bases, the J end by 5 bases, with 11 bases between. The CDR3 DNA is TGTGCCAGCAGCTCCACGAGGGGGGAGACCCAGTACTTC. Translation: CASSSTRGETQYF.

This clonotype was seen only a few times. The chain joins TRBV11-2 to TRBJ2-7; 7 bases line up with TRBD1. The V and J ends lost 0 bases and 2 bases, in that order; junction bases with no gene match: 10. This CDR3 is 17 amino acids long. CDR1 SGHAT and CDR2 FQNNGV come from the germline V gene. The CDR3 loop is CASSLEGGREITYEQYF. CDR3 DNA sequence: TGTGCCAGCAGCTTAGAAGGGGGCAGGGAGATAACCTACGAGCAGTACTTC.

As to this clonotype: Given a much more abundant clone one base away, this may be a read error. This rearrangement joins TRBV29-1 to TRBJ2-1, with 10 nucleotides matching TRBD1. The CDR3 loop spans 15 amino acids. Looked up from germline, CDR1 is SQVTM and CDR2 is ANQGSEA. The CDR3, as DNA: TGCAGCGTTGGGGACAGGGGAAAGGGTAGCAATGAGCGGTTCTTC. This translates into CSVGDRGKGSNERFF.

Only a few counts were recorded for this clonotype. This chain joins TRBV7-9 and TRBJ1-2; TRBD1 is a possible D gene (5 bases). The germline CDR1 and CDR2 sequences are SEHNR and FQNEAQ (reference sequence). Trimming left V 7 bases short and J 7 bases short, with 13 bases between. The CDR3 runs to 12 residues. CDR3 in amino acids: CASTDSRPGYTF. The CDR3 DNA reads as TGTGCCAGCACCGACAGTAGGCCTGGCTACACCTTC. Full variable domain (missing parts from reference TRBV7-9 and TRBJ1-2): DTGVSQNPRHKITKRGQNVTFRCDPISEHNRLYWYRQTLGQGPEFLTYFQNEAQLEKSRLLSDRFSAERPKGSFSTLEIQRTEQGDSAMYLCASTDSRPGYTFGSGTRLTVV.

With regard to this clonotype: A much larger clonotype is one base distant, so this may be a read error. V usage is TRBV29-1 and J usage is TRBJ2-2; 10 nucleotides line up with TRBD2. This CDR3 contains 12 residues. CDR1 is SQVTM and CDR2 is ANQGSEA in the germline V gene. The CDR3 loop is CSAGLAAGERFF. DNA for the CDR3: TGCAGCGCTGGACTAGCGGCTGGGGAGCGGTTTTTT.

This clonotype was found many times. The CDR3 here is CASSMGTGWEYEQYF. In nucleotides, the CDR3 is TGCGCCAGCAGCATGGGGACAGGGTGGGAGTACGAGCAGTACTTC. This chain links TRBV5-1 with TRBJ2-7, with 9 bases fitting TRBD1. The V gene's germline CDR1 is SGHRS and CDR2 YFSETQ. Germline trimming cut 4 bases from V and 4 bases from J; bases unmatched to any gene: 9. This CDR3 comprises 15 residues.

This clonotype was detected a few times. The chain is built from TRBV7-9 and TRBJ2-3, with 7 bases that match TRBD1. CDR3 length: 14 amino acids. Germline trimming cut 5 bases from V and 4 bases from J; bases unmatched to any gene: 6. CDR1 and CDR2 (germline): SEHNR, FQNEAQ (reference sequence). The CDR3 nucleotides are TGTGCCAGCAGCACTAGGACAGGCTCAGATACGCAGTATTTT. Encoded protein: CASSTRTGSDTQYF.

V is TRBV2 and J is TRBJ2-2; TRBD1 matches 11 bases. Germline CDR1 SNHLY, CDR2 FYNNEI. The CDR3 length is 18 residues. V trimming: 0 bases; J trimming: 5 bases; junction bases outside the gene matches: 8. The CDR3, as DNA: TGTGCCAGCAGTGAAGCGGACAGGGGGCTTTCTCATACCGGGGAGCTGTTTTTT. Translating it yields CASSEADRGLSHTGELFF.

This clonotype was observed a few times. CDR3 DNA: TGCAGTGCTAGAGTGCGGAATGAAAAACTGTTTTTT. Translation: CSARVRNEKLFF. The rearrangement uses TRBV20-1 and TRBJ1-4, with unresolved D. The CDR3 length is 12 residues. The ends were cut back, 1 base at V and 5 bases at J, with 5 bases in the middle. Germline lookup yields CDR1 DFQATT and CDR2 SNEGSKA (reference sequence).

This clonotype has ten or more counts. V usage is TRBV12-5 and J usage is TRBJ2-3; no reliable D call. Germline CDR1 LGHNT, CDR2 FRNRAP. The CDR3 is 11 residues long. V was pared by 2 bases and J by 6 bases, with 3 bases between. The CDR3 is CASGLQDTQYF. The CDR3 nucleotides read TGTGCTAGTGGTTTGCAGGATACGCAGTATTTT.

This clonotype was detected a few times. The genes are TRBV25-1 and TRBJ2-1, with TRBD2 identical over 9 bases. The CDR3 is 15 residues long. Trimming at V came to 6 bases and at J to 7 bases, leaving 10 bases not matched to a gene. Germline CDR1 MGHDK, CDR2 SYGVNS. CDR3 coding DNA: TGTGCCAGCAGGAAAGGGGGCGGGAGGGAAAATGAGCAGTTCTTC. It codes for CASRKGGGRENEQFF.

Ten or more counts support this clonotype. Written as DNA, the CDR3 is TGTGCCACCAGTGATCCAATAGCGGATAACTACAATGAGCAGTTCTTC. Its protein is CATSDPIADNYNEQFF. The gene calls are TRBV24-1 and TRBJ2-1; maybe TRBD2 (6 bases). The CDR3 has 16 amino acids. The V end was cut by 3 bases, the J end by 3 bases, with 14 bases between. The germline CDR1 and CDR2 sequences are KGHDR and SFDVKD.

The V and J genes are TRBV18 and TRBJ2-1; D is unresolved. The CDR3 loop spans 14 amino acids. Germline V gene data show CDR1 as KGHSH and CDR2 as LQKENI. Trimming took 3 bases from V and 13 from J, leaving 19 bases between them. The DNA for the CDR3 is TGTGCCAGCTCACCGGGTACCGGCGATGCGACCCAGTTCTTC. Its protein product is CASSPGTGDATQFF.

The rearrangement links TRBV12-3 or TRBV12-4 to TRBJ2-2; the match to TRBD2 covers 8 bases. The V gene end was trimmed by 4 bases and the J gene end by 7 bases; junction bases not matched to a gene: 11. CDR3 length: 16 amino acids. The CDR3 is CASSSQTGGPRGELFF. DNA of the CDR3: TGTGCCAGCAGTTCCCAGACGGGAGGGCCCCGCGGGGAGCTGTTTTTT.

This clonotype was observed a few times. V is TRBV7-2 and J is TRBJ2-4; tentatively, D is TRBD1 (6 bases). The end of the DNA is better explained by TRBJ2-5, so the J call may be wrong. Germline lookup yields CDR1 SGHTA and CDR2 FQGNSA. CDR3 length: 15 amino acids. CDR3 nucleotides: TGTGCCAGCAGCTTGTCAAGGGGGTTAGGAGAGACCCAGTACTTC. Amino acids: CASSLSRGLGETQYF.

This clonotype was observed a handful of times. The CDR3 region is CSAPQRGGQGYNQPQHF. For the CDR3, the DNA is TGCAGTGCTCCCCAGAGGGGGGGACAGGGGTACAATCAGCCCCAGCATTTT. V usage is TRBV20-1 and J usage is TRBJ1-5; 10 nucleotides line up with TRBD1. After removal of 5 bases from V and 3 bases from J, the junction contained 13 bases not matched to a gene. This CDR3 is built from 17 residues. Per germline, CDR1 DFQATT and CDR2 SNEGSKA (reference sequence).